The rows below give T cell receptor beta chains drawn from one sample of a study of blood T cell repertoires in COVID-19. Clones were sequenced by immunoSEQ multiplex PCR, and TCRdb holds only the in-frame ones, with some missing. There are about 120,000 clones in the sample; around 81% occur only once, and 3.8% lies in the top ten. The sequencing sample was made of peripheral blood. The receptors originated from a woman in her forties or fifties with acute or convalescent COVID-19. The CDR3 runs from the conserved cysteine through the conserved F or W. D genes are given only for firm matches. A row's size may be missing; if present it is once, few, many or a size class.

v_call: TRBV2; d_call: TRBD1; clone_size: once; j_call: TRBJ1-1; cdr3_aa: CASSGQGASNTEAFF; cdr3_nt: TGTGCCAGCAGTGGACAGGGGGCATCTAACACTGAAGCTTTCTTT
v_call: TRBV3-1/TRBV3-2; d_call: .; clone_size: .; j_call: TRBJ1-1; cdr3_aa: CASTRRGAVGTEAFF; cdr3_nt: TGTGCCAGCACCCGGCGGGGGGCGGTGGGAACTGAAGCTTTCTTT
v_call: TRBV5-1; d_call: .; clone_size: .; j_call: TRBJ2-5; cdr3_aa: CASSLGALAETQYF; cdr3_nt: TGCGCCAGCAGCTTGGGGGCCTTGGCAGAGACCCAGTACTTC
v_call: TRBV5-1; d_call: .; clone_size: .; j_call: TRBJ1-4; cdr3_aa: CASSLKEVGNEKLFF; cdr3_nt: TGCGCCAGCAGCTTGAAGGAGGTCGGTAATGAAAAACTGTTTTTT
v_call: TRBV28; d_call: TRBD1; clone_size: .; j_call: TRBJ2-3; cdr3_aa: CASSLGTGSTDTQYF; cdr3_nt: TGTGCCAGCAGTTTGGGGACAGGTAGCACAGATACGCAGTATTTT
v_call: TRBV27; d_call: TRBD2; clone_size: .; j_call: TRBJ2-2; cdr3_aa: CASSLLAGMTTGELFF; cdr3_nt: TGTGCCAGCAGTCTGCTAGCGGGAATGACCACCGGGGAGCTGTTTTTT
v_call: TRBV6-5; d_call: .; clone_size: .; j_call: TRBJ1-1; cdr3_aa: CASSNLRDTEAFF; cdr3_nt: TGTGCCAGCAGCAACCTCCGGGACACTGAAGCTTTCTTT
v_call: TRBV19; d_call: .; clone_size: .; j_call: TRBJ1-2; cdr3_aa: CASSRDTTYGYTF; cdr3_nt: TGTGCCAGTAGTAGGGACACCACGTATGGCTACACCTTC
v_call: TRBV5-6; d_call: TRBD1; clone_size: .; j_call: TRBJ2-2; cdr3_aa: CASSFLQGALNTGELFF; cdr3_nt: TGTGCCAGCAGCTTTCTACAGGGGGCCTTGAACACCGGGGAGCTGTTTTTT
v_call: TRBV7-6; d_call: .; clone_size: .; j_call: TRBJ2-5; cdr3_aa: CASSLYFGETQYF; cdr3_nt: TGTGCCAGCAGCTTATATTTCGGGGAGACCCAGTACTTC